This entry is about one T cell receptor beta chain. These data originate in a study of blood T cell repertoires in COVID-19. Germline V gene data show CDR1 as MNHEY and CDR2 as SMNVEV (reference sequence). This CDR3 spans 12 amino acids. V was trimmed by 4 bases and J by 8 bases, leaving 11 bases between them. The repertoire was sequenced with immunoSEQ multiplex PCR; TCRdb's copy has only in-frame clones and lacks some. The sample has about 76,000 clones, roughly 88% seen once. The specimen sequenced was peripheral blood. This clonotype originated in a woman between 45 and 60 years old in a cohort sampled during active COVID-19. This rearrangement joins TRBV27 to TRBJ1-2; a weak D match, TRBD1 (5 bases). The chain's CDR3 is CASSSLGGGYTF. CDR3 in DNA: TGTGCCAGCAGTTCATTGGGGGGAGGCTACACCTTC.